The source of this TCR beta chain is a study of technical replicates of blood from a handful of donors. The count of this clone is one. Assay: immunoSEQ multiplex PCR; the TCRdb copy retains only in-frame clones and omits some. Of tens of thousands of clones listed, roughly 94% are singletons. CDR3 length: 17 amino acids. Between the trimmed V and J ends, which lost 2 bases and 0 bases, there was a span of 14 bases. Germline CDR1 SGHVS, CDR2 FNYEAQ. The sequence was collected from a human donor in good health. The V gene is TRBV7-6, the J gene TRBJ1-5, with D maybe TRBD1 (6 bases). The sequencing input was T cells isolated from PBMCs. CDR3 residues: CASSLRTAVNSNQPQHF. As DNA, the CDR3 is TGTGCCAGCAGCTTAAGGACAGCTGTTAATAGCAATCAGCCCCAGCATTTT.